This T cell receptor beta chain emerged from a study of shared clonotypes between healthy human individuals. Germline CDR1 and CDR2: MNHEY and SVGAGI. V was cut by 8 bases and J by 11 bases, with 12 bases left in between. The CDR3 loop spans 10 amino acids. All of the donors resided in Nashville, Tennessee, and each was a Caucasian adult. Libraries were prepared by immunoSEQ multiplex PCR; TCRdb keeps only in-frame clonotypes and omits some of them. The repertoire consists of some 2,000,000 clones, with 95% occurring once and the leading ten covering roughly 0.13%. Study results and caveats: Expectations were that clonotype sharing among donors would be affected by sequencing depth.

As to this clone: Its specificity is unknown.

Sequenced sample: naive CD4+ T cells sorted from blood. Subset reported: CD45RA+ positively selected. This sequence was found in a man between 18 and 35 years old in good health. This chain joins TRBV6-5 and TRBJ1-1; no clear D gene. The CDR3 loop reads CASGLIGAFF. The CDR3 coding sequence is TGTGCCAGCGGACTAATTGGGGCTTTCTTT.